The clone carrying this T cell receptor (beta chain) was recorded many times. The antigen is unknown. The sample belongs to a study of T-cell memory formation after mild COVID-19. Amplification by 5'RACE using constant-segment primers produced TCR alpha and TCR beta cDNA libraries that carried sample barcodes and UMIs. MiXCR was run by TCRdb on the 5' RACE reads, yielding one entry per CDR3 protein. This table holds roughly 280,000 distinct CDR3 sequences, around 8% found once. The V gene lost 0 bases and the J gene lost 5 bases, with 5 bases spanning the gap. Germline V gene lookup returns CDR1 GTSNPN and CDR2 SVGIG (reference sequence). CDR3 length: 12 amino acids. Overall study findings and caveats: Shrinking CD4+ clones resided mostly in CM and EM, and CD8+ ones in EMRA. Day 15 to 85 contracting clones showed balanced CD4/CD8; later expanders leaned CD4+. The pre-infection memory compartment contained some responding clones, suggesting cross-reactive memory joined.

The V call is TRBV30, the J call TRBJ2-1, with unresolved D. Sequenced: PBMCs or a T cell subset sorted from them (not recorded which). The TCR sequence derives from a man between 18 and 29 years old who had mild COVID-19 (a few samples of this study predate the infection). Cell type and time point are not known. The CDR3 loop reads CAWSVTDNEQFF. The CDR3 DNA sequence: TGTGCCTGGAGTGTCACAGACAATGAGCAGTTCTTC.